The 4 T cell receptor beta chains below come from one sample, sequenced in a study of regulatory T cells in long-lasting Graves disease. HTBI primers from iRepertoire and Arm-PCR of CDR3 regions yielded the TCR beta libraries. MiXCR was run by TCRdb on the multiplex PCR reads, yielding one entry per CDR3 protein. The sample carries 360,000 or so distinct CDR3 sequences, about a sixth recorded once. Time point defined: newly diagnosed GD, antithyroid drugs for less than 3 months. PBMCs provided the RNA from which the TCR library was made. These records were also assigned to another study, of T cells in Graves' hyperthyroidism and ophthalmopathy.

Sequenced material: peripheral blood mononuclear cells (PBMCs), taken at new diagnosis, from a patient treated with antithyroid drugs. The receptors stem from a man aged 35 to 55 with Graves disease.

This clonotype was seen ten or more times. This chain links TRBV6-1 with TRBJ2-1; TRBD2 is a possible D gene (6 bases). Trimming shortened V by 5 bases and J by 8 bases, and 13 bases separated the two germline ends. The germline CDR1 and CDR2 sequences are MNHNS and SASEGT. The CDR3 contains 13 residues. For the CDR3, the DNA is TGTGCCAGCAGTACCCGACTAGGCCATGAGCAGTTCTTC. This codes for CASSTRLGHEQFF.

Note on this clonotype: A much larger clone lies one base from this, so it may be a read error. V usage is TRBV10-3 and J usage is TRBJ1-2, with D possibly TRBD1 on 6 matching bases. Germline CDR1 reads ENHRY; CDR2 reads SYGVKD. This CDR3 has 12 residues. The CDR3 region is CAVSPGEDGYTF. DNA of the CDR3: TGTGCCGTCAGTCCAGGGGAAGACGGCTACACCTTC.

At least ten counts were recorded for this clonotype. For the CDR3, the DNA is TGTGCCAGCTCACCTATAGGGGTGATTGGCGATACGCAGTATTTT. It is translated as CASSPIGVIGDTQYF. The rearrangement uses TRBV18 and TRBJ2-3, with a tentative D call TRBD1 (5 bases). Trimming took off 3 bases at V and 6 bases at J, with 16 bases between the two ends. The germline CDR1 and CDR2 sequences are KGHSH and LQKENI. CDR3 size: 15 residues.

This clonotype was found a few times. The chain is built from TRBV20-1 and TRBJ2-3, with TRBD1 as a possible D gene (6 bases). Trimming removed 8 bases at V and 1 base at J, with 16 bases between. The CDR3 is 14 amino acids. Per the germline V gene, CDR1 is DFQATT and CDR2 is SNEGSKA (reference sequence). The CDR3 region is CSSSDRRGTDTQYF. The CDR3 DNA sequence: TGCAGTTCTTCCGACAGGCGGGGCACAGATACGCAGTATTTT.